The clone carrying this T cell receptor beta chain occurred many times. The data stem from a study of blood T cells in healthy people across ages. Sample-barcoded 5' priming and a J-beta primer mix drove a second PCR of roughly 7 to 11 cycles. Via MiXCR, TCRdb re-called the 5' RACE reads, giving one row per CDR3 protein. The sample includes about 830,000 distinct CDR3 sequences, 62% seen only once; the top ten take around 30%. The J segment lost 7 bases and the V segment lost 3 bases, leaving 10 bases of the junction unmatched. The CDR3 loop spans 15 amino acids. Per germline, CDR1 SGDLS and CDR2 YYNGEE.

The source of this sequence is a man under 40 in good health. Sequencing was performed on blood. The V and J genes are TRBV9 and TRBJ2-1, with 7 bases that match TRBD2. The CDR3 DNA follows: TGTGCCAGCAGCGAGTGGGTAGCGGGCACAAATGAGCAGTTCTTC. Its protein product is CASSEWVAGTNEQFF.